This T cell receptor beta chain derives from a study of cytomegalovirus exposure and HLA in healthy donors. Background on the study: Around 85 million unique TCR sequences came from HLA-typed donors in an early release. Overall study results and limits: Researchers catalogued about 150 TCR beta chains as cytomegalovirus-associated. The HLA-A and HLA-B alleles of most subjects were reportedly predicted accurately from TCR beta sequences.

Turning to this clone: Its antigen is not known.

The CDR3 consists of 14 residues. The V and J ends lost 0 bases and 1 base respectively, with 3 bases between them. Germline V lookup: CDR1 ENHRY, CDR2 SYGVKD. PCR primers comprised 60 Vbeta and 13 Jbeta primers. Assay: immunoSEQ multiplex PCR; the TCRdb copy retains only in-frame clones and omits some. In the table there are 200,000 or so clones, roughly 73% of which are singletons. Input material: PBMCs. This receptor was identified in a woman in her twenties or thirties in good health and CMV-seropositive. The chain employs TRBV10-3 and TRBJ2-2; D is undetermined. CDR3 amino acids: CAISESLNTGELFF. The DNA for the CDR3 is TGTGCCATCAGTGAGTCACTGAACACCGGGGAGCTGTTTTTT.